This passage covers 4 T cell receptor beta chains from one sample sequenced in a study of blood T cell repertoires in COVID-19. Sequencing was performed with immunoSEQ multiplex PCR; in TCRdb, only in-frame clones are kept and a portion is missing. The sample has 200,000 to 250,000 clones, about 90% seen once. The specimen sequenced was PBMCs or T cells enriched from blood (not recorded which). The receptors derive from a man younger than 40 who had been exposed to COVID-19.

V and J are TRBV5-1 and TRBJ2-7, with D tentatively TRBD2 (6 bases). The CDR3 length is 14 residues. Per the germline V gene, CDR1 is SGHRS and CDR2 is YFSETQ. The V and J ends lost 2 bases and 4 bases respectively, with 13 bases between them. The CDR3 loop is CASSFSGLKYEQYF. The DNA for the CDR3 is TGCGCCAGCAGCTTCTCGGGACTGAAGTACGAGCAGTACTTC.

The chain combines TRBV6-5 with TRBJ1-2; D is ambiguous. Germline assignment: CDR1 MNHEY and CDR2 SVGAGI. The CDR3 is 15 residues long. V lost 6 bases and J 3 bases, leaving 17 bases between the germline ends. The CDR3 nucleotides are TGTGCCAGCAGAGGAAACAAGGCGGCGGACTATGGCTACACCTTC. It codes for CASRGNKAADYGYTF.

V usage is TRBV4-1 and J usage is TRBJ1-2; D remains ambiguous. V lost 0 bases and J lost 5, with 13 bases in between. The CDR3 loop spans 15 amino acids. Germline values: CDR1 MGHRA, CDR2 YSYEKL. The CDR3 reads CASSQDHAGFYGYTF. Written as DNA, the CDR3 is TGCGCCAGCAGCCAAGATCATGCGGGTTTTTATGGCTACACCTTC.

This chain joins TRBV7-2 and TRBJ1-2, with D hard to call. V lost 3 bases and J lost 2, with 4 bases in between. The CDR3 is 12 amino acids. CDR1 and CDR2 (germline): SGHTA, FQGNSA. The CDR3 region is CASSLRNYGYTF. The CDR3 nucleotides read TGTGCCAGCAGCTTGAGGAACTATGGCTACACCTTC.